The 22 T cell receptor beta chains reported below all come from one sample, sequenced in a study of vaccination effects on CD4 cells after COVID-19. Some clones are missing from TCRdb's copy, which holds only in-frame ones; the method was immunoSEQ multiplex PCR. In the table there are around 20,000 clones, 70% to 80% of which are singletons. With the ViraFEST assay, the study expanded antigen-specific CD4+ T cells using viral peptide pools, then sequenced them. CD4+ T cell isolation took place after about 11 days of culture. A PCR test confirmed that the person had SARS-CoV-2 infection between March and December 2020. These TCRs' antigens remain unknown. The material sequenced was CD4+ T cells from PBMCs cultured with a peptide pool, taken before COVID-19 vaccination. Receptors originate from a human donor who had a prior SARS-CoV-2 infection.

The V call is TRBV5-6, the J call TRBJ2-7; 9 nucleotides agree with TRBD1. Germline V gene sequence: CDR1 SGHDT, CDR2 YYEEEE. This CDR3 is 14 amino acids long. J was trimmed by 2 bases and V by 2 bases; bases with no gene match: 2. The DNA for the CDR3 is TGTGCCAGCAGCTTTGGGACAGGGACCTACGAGCAGTACTTC. As protein: CASSFGTGTYEQYF.

V and J are TRBV18 and TRBJ2-4; a possible D gene is TRBD2 (7 bases). Germline CDR1 reads KGHSH; CDR2 reads LQKENI. V shed 0 bases and J shed 4 bases, with 10 bases lying between them. This CDR3 comprises 15 residues. The CDR3 nucleotides are TGTGCCAGCTCACCACCGGGGGGGCGAAAAAACATTCAGTACTTC. This gives the protein CASSPPGGRKNIQYF.

The gene calls are TRBV5-1 and TRBJ2-7; 9 bases match TRBD1. Looked up from germline, CDR1 is SGHRS and CDR2 is YFSETQ. CDR3 length: 13 residues. V lost 6 bases to trimming and J lost 5 bases; unmatched junction nucleotides: 6. This chain's CDR3 is CASNIQGANEQYF. DNA of the CDR3: TGCGCCAGCAACATACAGGGGGCAAACGAGCAGTACTTC.

V and J are TRBV18 and TRBJ1-2; 8 nucleotides agree with TRBD1. CDR1 and CDR2 from the germline V gene are KGHSH and LQKENI. This CDR3 region has 13 residues. Trimming cost V 1 base and J 6 bases; bases outside gene matches: 1. DNA of the CDR3: TGTGCCAGCTCACCACGGGGACAGGATGGCTACACCTTC. Translation gives CASSPRGQDGYTF. Complete variable domain (other parts from reference TRBV18 and TRBJ1-2): NAGVMQNPRHLVRRRGQEARLRCSPMKGHSHVYWYRQLPEEGLKFMVYLQKENIIDESGMPKERFSAEFPKEGPSILRIQQVVRGDSAAYFCASSPRGQDGYTFGSGTRLTVV.

V is TRBV5-4 and J is TRBJ2-7; TRBD1 agrees at 7 bases. Looked up from germline, CDR1 is SGHNT and CDR2 is YYREEE (reference sequence). CDR3 size: 13 residues. V shed 6 bases, J shed 0 bases, and the junction held 3 bases outside the gene matches. The CDR3 spells CASTRQGSYEQYF. DNA of the CDR3: TGTGCCAGCACCCGACAGGGCTCCTACGAGCAGTACTTC.

The chain is built from TRBV6-5 and TRBJ1-2, with D unresolved. Per the germline V gene, CDR1 is MNHEY and CDR2 is SVGAGI. The CDR3 consists of 14 residues. The V gene lost 6 bases and the J gene lost 1 base, with 12 bases spanning the gap. The CDR3 DNA follows: TGTGCCAGCAGATCCCTGGGAGGTAACTATGGCTACACCTTC. Protein: CASRSLGGNYGYTF.

J is TRBJ2-2 and V is TRBV4-3, with 7 bases fitting TRBD2. The CDR3 loop spans 17 amino acids. Germline CDR1 is LGHNA and CDR2 is YSLEER. V dropped 0 bases and J dropped 5; count of bases not matched to a gene: 9. CDR3 sequence: CASSQDLLLASTGELFF. Here the CDR3 DNA reads TGCGCCAGCAGCCAAGATCTCCTACTAGCGAGTACCGGGGAGCTGTTTTTT.

The chain carries TRBV15 and TRBJ2-3; 7 nucleotides agree with TRBD2. Trimming at V came to 6 bases and at J to 4 bases, leaving 10 bases not matched to a gene. This CDR3 is 15 amino acids long. Looked up from germline, CDR1 is LNHNV and CDR2 is YYDKDF (reference sequence). Here the CDR3 reads CATRAGGRGSDTQYF. Here the CDR3 DNA reads TGTGCCACCAGGGCGGGCGGGAGAGGATCAGATACGCAGTATTTT.

The rearrangement joins TRBV10-3 to TRBJ2-7; no reliable D call. The V gene's germline CDR1 is ENHRY and CDR2 SYGVKD. There are 13 residues in the CDR3. V lost 4 bases and J lost 2, with 9 bases in between. CDR3: CAISVSRTYEQYF. Written as DNA, the CDR3 is TGTGCCATCAGTGTGAGCCGAACCTACGAGCAGTACTTC.

This clone was observed a few times. The chain employs TRBV5-4 and TRBJ2-4, with D perhaps assigned TRBD1 or TRBD2 (6 bases each). Between the trimmed V and J ends, which lost 1 base and 8 bases, there was a span of 10 bases. This CDR3 has 13 residues. The germline V gene has CDR1 SGHNT and CDR2 YYREEE (reference sequence). For the CDR3, the DNA is TGTGCCAGCAGCTTGAACAGGGAGGACATTCAGTACTTC. It codes for CASSLNREDIQYF.

The chain is built from TRBV6-5 and TRBJ1-5; 7 bases agree with TRBD1. The V gene end was trimmed by 7 bases and the J gene end by 3 bases; junction bases not matched to a gene: 9. CDR3 length: 15 residues. Germline lookup yields CDR1 MNHEY and CDR2 SVGAGI. CDR3 coding DNA: TGTGCCAGCACCCCGATGACAGGGAACAATCAGCCCCAGCATTTT. The encoded protein is CASTPMTGNNQPQHF.

The chain has TRBV5-4 and TRBJ1-1; D is possibly TRBD1 (5 bases). CDR3 length equals 15 residues. Germline CDR1 and CDR2: SGHNT and YYREEE (reference sequence). The germline V and J ends were trimmed by 4 bases and 2 bases, with 15 bases remaining between them. The CDR3 nucleotides are TGTGCCAGCAGCCCCCGTGGGGGTTCAAACACTGAAGCTTTCTTT. Translated: CASSPRGGSNTEAFF.

The rearrangement joins TRBV6-2 or TRBV6-3 to TRBJ2-4; the D gene could be TRBD1 or TRBD2 (5 bases each). The CDR3 has 14 residues. V was pared by 5 bases and J by 8 bases, with 16 bases between. Germline CDR1 and CDR2: MNHEY and SVGEGT. Here the CDR3 DNA reads TGTGCCAGCAGTAACGGGAACAGGATTGACATTCAGTACTTC. Translation: CASSNGNRIDIQYF.

This chain uses TRBV6-1 with TRBJ1-2, with unresolved D. V lost 0 bases to trimming and J lost 10 bases, with 12 bases between them. The CDR3 consists of 13 residues. Germline-derived CDR1 and CDR2 are MNHNS and SASEGT. The CDR3 spells CASSEALTNYYTF. Written as DNA, the CDR3 is TGTGCCAGCAGTGAAGCGTTGACAAACTACTACACCTTC.

The chain joins TRBV7-2 to TRBJ2-2; D is unclear. The V end was cut by 5 bases, the J end by 7 bases, with 14 bases between. CDR1 is SGHTA, CDR2 FQGNSA, per germline. The length of the CDR3 is 14 residues. The CDR3: CASSPTPFGGELFF. The CDR3 DNA is TGTGCCAGCAGCCCGACACCTTTTGGCGGGGAGCTGTTTTTT. Using reference TRBV7-2 and TRBJ2-2 for the parts outside the CDR3, the full variable domain is GAGVSQSPSNKVTEKGKDVELRCDPISGHTALYWYRQSLGQGLEFLIYFQGNSAPDKSGLPSDRFSAERTGGSVSTLTIQRTQQEDSAVYLCASSPTPFGGELFFGEGSRLTVL.

The V gene is TRBV5-1, the J gene TRBJ2-1; D is ambiguous. Germline CDR1 and CDR2: SGHRS and YFSETQ. This CDR3 spans 15 amino acids. Trimming pared 0 bases from V and 4 bases from J, leaving 11 bases between. CDR3 nucleotides: TGCGCCAGCAGCTTGGCGCCAGTATCTTACAATGAGCAGTTCTTC. This encodes CASSLAPVSYNEQFF.

The J gene is TRBJ2-2, the V gene TRBV11-3, with TRBD2 matching 9 bases. V lost 1 base, J lost 5 bases, and 2 bases stayed unmatched. Germline assignment: CDR1 SGHNT and CDR2 YENEEA. The CDR3 is 15 residues long. DNA of the CDR3: TGTGCCAGCAGCTTAGGGCTAGCGGGAACCGGGGAGCTGTTTTTT. Translation: CASSLGLAGTGELFF. The whole variable domain, filled in from reference TRBV11-3 and TRBJ2-2, reads EAGVVQSPRYKIIEKKQPVAFWCNPISGHNTLYWYLQNLGQGPELLIRYENEEAVDDSQLPKDRFSAERLKGVDSTLKIQPAELGDSAVYLCASSLGLAGTGELFFGEGSRLTVL.

The V gene is TRBV12-5, the J gene TRBJ1-1; D gene unclear. Deletions cut 5 bases from V and 5 bases from J, with 9 bases between. The CDR3 runs to 12 residues. Germline CDR1 and CDR2: LGHNT and FRNRAP. This CDR3 reads CASGRRDTEAFF. The CDR3 DNA reads as TGTGCTAGTGGTCGGAGGGATACTGAAGCTTTCTTT.

The gene calls are TRBV5-1 and TRBJ1-2; 7 bases match TRBD1. This CDR3 spans 14 amino acids. V lost 4 bases, J lost 6 bases, and 9 bases stayed unmatched. The V gene's germline CDR1 is SGHRS and CDR2 YFSETQ. CDR3 loop: CASSPYGTADGYTF. CDR3 nucleotide sequence: TGCGCCAGCAGCCCTTACGGGACAGCGGATGGCTACACCTTC.

This clone is a singleton in its sample. This sequence joins TRBV6-5 and TRBJ1-3, with a weak D call TRBD1 (5 bases). Germline V lookup: CDR1 MNHEY, CDR2 SVGAGI. This CDR3 has 16 amino acids. Trimming shortened V by 2 bases and J by 5 bases, and 16 bases separated the two germline ends. CDR3 nucleotide sequence: TGTGCCAGCAGTTACGGAGGGGACCGCTCCCGAAACACCATATATTTT. Residues: CASSYGGDRSRNTIYF.

This clone showed up just once. This chain's CDR3 is CASSRNRGRGETQYF. Here the CDR3 DNA reads TGTGCCAGCAGCCGGAACAGGGGAAGGGGGGAGACCCAGTACTTC. The V gene is TRBV3-1 (or the pseudogene TRBV3-2), the J gene TRBJ2-5; 7 bases are shared with TRBD1. Germline V CDR1 and CDR2: LGHDT, YNNKEL (reference sequence). V was clipped by 4 bases and J by 5 bases; unmatched bases: 10. CDR3 length: 15 residues.

The gene calls are TRBV29-1 and TRBJ2-1, with 9 nucleotides matching TRBD1. J gave up 5 bases and V 7 bases, and 6 bases lay outside the gene matches. Germline V lookup: CDR1 SQVTM, CDR2 ANQGSEA. The CDR3 loop spans 13 amino acids. DNA for the CDR3: TGCAGCGGCCGGACAGGGGTCAACAATGAGCAGTTCTTC. As protein: CSGRTGVNNEQFF.